This T cell receptor (beta chain) appears in the sequencing data of a study of blood T cell repertoires in COVID-19. Whole-study context: In each case, the material was cDNA or gDNA derived from T cells, B-cell-depleted T cells, or PBMCs.

TCRdb keeps only in-frame clones here, not all; method: immunoSEQ multiplex PCR. The table shows about 140,000 clones, with 85% to 90% occurring only once. V lost 5 bases, J lost 14 bases, and 15 bases lay in between. The germline CDR1 and CDR2 sequences are MNHEY and SVGAGI. The CDR3 spans 11 residues. The TCR originated in an older woman with active COVID-19. The rearrangement links TRBV6-5 to TRBJ1-1; possible D gene TRBD1, 5 bases. The specimen was peripheral blood. The CDR3 loop is CASSHRTLYFF. DNA for the CDR3: TGTGCCAGCAGTCACCGGACACTCTACTTCTTT.